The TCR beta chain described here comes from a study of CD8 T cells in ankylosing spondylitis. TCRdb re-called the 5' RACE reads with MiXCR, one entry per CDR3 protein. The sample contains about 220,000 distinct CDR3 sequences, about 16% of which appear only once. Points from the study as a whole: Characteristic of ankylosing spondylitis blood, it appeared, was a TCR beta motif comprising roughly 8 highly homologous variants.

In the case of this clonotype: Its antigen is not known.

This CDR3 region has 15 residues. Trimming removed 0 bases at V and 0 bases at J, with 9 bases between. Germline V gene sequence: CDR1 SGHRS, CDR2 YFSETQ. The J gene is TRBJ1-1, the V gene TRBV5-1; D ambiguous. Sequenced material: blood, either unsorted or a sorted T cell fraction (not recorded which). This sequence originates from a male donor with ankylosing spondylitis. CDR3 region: CASSLAPAMNTEAFF. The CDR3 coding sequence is TGCGCCAGCAGCTTGGCCCCGGCAATGAACACTGAAGCTTTCTTT. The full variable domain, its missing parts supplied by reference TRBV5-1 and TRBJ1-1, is KAGVTQTPRYLIKTRGQQVTLSCSPISGHRSVSWYQQTPGQGLQFLFEYFSETQRNKGNFPGRFSGRQFSNSRSEMNVSTLELGDSALYLCASSLAPAMNTEAFFGQGTRLTVV.